The 26 T cell receptor beta chains reported below all come from one sample, sequenced in a study of STAT5B mutations in CD4+ large granular lymphocyte leukemia. The repertoire was sequenced with immunoSEQ multiplex PCR; TCRdb's copy has only in-frame clones and lacks some. The table shows 25,000 to 35,000 clones, with just under 80% occurring only once. The sequenced sample was CD4+ T cells from blood buffy coats. The receptors originated from a human donor in good health.

The rearrangement joins TRBV7-9 to TRBJ2-2; D perhaps matches TRBD2 (5 bases). CDR3 length: 15 residues. Germline CDR1 reads SEHNR; CDR2 reads FQNEAQ (reference sequence). V lost 8 bases, J lost 5 bases, and 18 bases lay in between. The CDR3 nucleotides read TGTGCCAGCGGCCCGAATCGGGGTACGACCGGGGAGCTGTTTTTT. Translated: CASGPNRGTTGELFF.

The V call is TRBV5-6, the J call TRBJ1-2; D not resolved. Germline lookup yields CDR1 SGHDT and CDR2 YYEEEE. Trimming cost V 0 bases and J 4 bases, with 4 bases left between them. The CDR3 contains 12 residues. The DNA of the CDR3 is TGTGCCAGCAGCTTGGCGGGCTATGGCTACACCTTC. Amino acids: CASSLAGYGYTF.

The V and J genes are TRBV27 and TRBJ2-2; TRBD1 or TRBD2 may be the D gene (5 bases each). The CDR3 consists of 15 residues. Germline-derived CDR1 and CDR2 are MNHEY and SMNVEV (reference sequence). The V and J ends lost 6 bases and 1 base respectively, with 12 bases between them. The CDR3 DNA sequence: TGTGCCAGCAGAAGGGACCGACAGAACACCGGGGAGCTGTTTTTT. This sequence encodes CASRRDRQNTGELFF.

The chain has TRBV25-1 and TRBJ2-3; TRBD1 agrees at 7 bases. The CDR3 length is 15 residues. V gave up 4 bases and J gave up 3 bases; unmatched junction bases: 7. Germline V gene data show CDR1 as MGHDK and CDR2 as SYGVNS. The CDR3 DNA sequence: TGTGCCAGCAGTGGGGCGACAGGGTTGACAGATACGCAGTATTTT. As protein: CASSGATGLTDTQYF.

The rearrangement links TRBV28 to TRBJ2-5, with 7 bases lining up with TRBD1. CDR3 length: 13 amino acids. Germline assignment: CDR1 MDHEN and CDR2 SYDVKM. J lost 2 bases, V lost 4 bases, and 1 base had no gene match. The CDR3 protein is CASSSGQQETQYF. In DNA form, the CDR3 reads TGTGCCAGCAGTTCGGGACAGCAAGAGACCCAGTACTTC.

The chain combines TRBV10-3 with TRBJ2-1; no clear D. V dropped 0 bases and J dropped 8 bases, with 8 bases sitting between them. The CDR3 runs 13 residues. Germline assignment: CDR1 ENHRY and CDR2 SYGVKD. CDR3 DNA sequence: TGTGCCATCAGTGAGTCCCCGGTCGATGAGCAGTTCTTC. The encoded protein is CAISESPVDEQFF.

The J gene is TRBJ1-2, the V gene TRBV7-6; D might be TRBD1 (5 bases). The CDR3 extends over 13 amino acids. Germline-derived CDR1 and CDR2 are SGHVS and FNYEAQ. Trimming left V 4 bases short and J 6 bases short, with 12 bases between. CDR3 DNA sequence: TGTGCCAGCAGCTCCCAGGGAGCGGATGGCTACACCTTC. Translated, it gives CASSSQGADGYTF.

The chain uses TRBV6-1 and TRBJ2-7, with 8 nucleotides matching TRBD2. V lost 6 bases and J lost 3; bases outside the gene matches: 4. This CDR3 is built from 13 residues. Germline V gene lookup returns CDR1 MNHNS and CDR2 SASEGT. CDR3 sequence reads: CASRSLAGYEQYF. The CDR3 DNA is TGTGCCAGCAGAAGCCTAGCGGGCTACGAGCAGTACTTC.

V usage is TRBV11-2 and J usage is TRBJ1-2; weak D call: TRBD1 (6 bases). Germline V gene sequence: CDR1 SGHAT, CDR2 FQNNGV. This CDR3 region has 13 residues. The germline V and J ends were trimmed by 1 base and 7 bases, with 10 bases remaining between them. The CDR3 DNA follows: TGTGCCAGCAGCTTAGGGGGGACACCTGGCTACACCTTC. Its translation: CASSLGGTPGYTF.

This sequence joins TRBV2 and TRBJ2-7; TRBD2 matches at 7 bases. This CDR3 is 14 amino acids long. Germline lookup yields CDR1 SNHLY and CDR2 FYNNEI. After removal of 8 bases from V and 3 bases from J, the junction contained 10 bases not matched to a gene. DNA of the CDR3: TGTGCCAGCGGGCGAGAACGGGGGGTCTACGAGCAGTACTTC. Translated, it gives CASGRERGVYEQYF.

The chain recombines TRBV2 with TRBJ1-3, with unresolved D. This CDR3 has 13 residues. From germline, CDR1 is SNHLY and CDR2 FYNNEI. Trimming stripped 1 base from V and 7 bases from J, with 8 bases between. The CDR3 DNA reads TGTGCCAGCAGTGAAGGGCTCCCCAACACCATATATTTT. This encodes CASSEGLPNTIYF.

This clone has just one count. The CDR3 bases are TGTGCCAGCAGTGACAGGGGTATAGGGACAGATACGCAGTATTTT. Its protein is CASSDRGIGTDTQYF. This chain joins TRBV6-1 and TRBJ2-3; D is perhaps TRBD1 (6 bases). CDR3 length: 15 residues. Looked up from germline, CDR1 is MNHNS and CDR2 is SASEGT. V was pared by 3 bases and J by 3 bases, with 13 bases between.

About this clone: The sample has other DNA sequences that encode this CDR3 too. The genes are TRBV11-2 and TRBJ2-3; D is perhaps TRBD2 (6 bases). The ends were cut back, 1 base at V and 1 base at J, with 9 bases in the middle. The CDR3 totals 15 residues. The germline gives CDR1 SGHAT, CDR2 FQNNGV. The CDR3 sequence: CASSLGASGTDTQYF. Written as DNA, the CDR3 is TGTGCCAGCAGCTTAGGGGCTAGCGGCACAGATACGCAGTATTTT. The variable domain in full, completed from reference TRBV11-2 and TRBJ2-3, reads EAGVAQSPRYKIIEKRQSVAFWCNPISGHATLYWYQQILGQGPKLLIQFQNNGVVDDSQLPKDRFSAERLKGVDSTLKIQPAKLEDSAVYLCASSLGASGTDTQYFGPGTRLTVL.

V is TRBV19 and J is TRBJ2-5, with 9 bases matching TRBD1. V shed 4 bases and J 3 bases; nucleotides not matched to a gene: 0. Germline CDR1 is LNHDA and CDR2 is SQIVND (reference sequence). This CDR3 region has 13 residues. The CDR3 protein is CASSRDREETQYF. DNA for the CDR3: TGTGCCAGTAGTAGGGACAGGGAAGAGACCCAGTACTTC.

The CDR3 region is CASSDTTSGRGQTQYF. The CDR3, as DNA: TGTGCCAGCAGCGACACTACTAGCGGGAGGGGCCAGACCCAGTACTTC. V is TRBV2 and J is TRBJ2-5, with 13 bases aligning to TRBD2. The CDR3 is made up of 16 amino acids. Germline CDR1 is SNHLY and CDR2 is FYNNEI. With V trimmed by 6 bases and J by 6 bases, 10 bases remained unmatched.

This chain uses TRBV29-1 with TRBJ2-2; D may be TRBD1 (5 bases). Germline V gene sequence: CDR1 SQVTM, CDR2 ANQGSEA. V was cut by 3 bases and J by 0 bases, with 11 bases left in between. The length of the CDR3 is 15 residues. The CDR3 DNA reads TGCAGCGTTGATGGGCCAGGGCCGAACACCGGGGAGCTGTTTTTT. Protein sequence: CSVDGPGPNTGELFF.

The V gene is TRBV28, the J gene TRBJ2-7, with 8 bases identical to TRBD1. V gave up 3 bases and J gave up 7 bases; unmatched junction bases: 17. CDR1 MDHEN and CDR2 SYDVKM come from the germline V gene. The length of the CDR3 is 17 residues. The CDR3 coding sequence is TGTGCCAGCAGTTTCCTGAACTTGCGGACAGGGCAGGGGGAGCAGTACTTC. Its protein product is CASSFLNLRTGQGEQYF.

This rearrangement joins TRBV9 to TRBJ2-2, with D perhaps matching TRBD1 (5 bases). The CDR3 covers 14 residues. Trimming cost V 4 bases and J 6 bases, with 13 bases left between them. Germline loops: CDR1 SGDLS, CDR2 YYNGEE. Here the CDR3 DNA reads TGTGCCAGCAGCAGAACCACAGGACCCGGGGAGCTGTTTTTT. The encoded protein is CASSRTTGPGELFF.

Note on this clone: The identical CDR3 is also encoded by other nucleotide sequences in the sample. The V and J genes are TRBV18 and TRBJ1-1; tentative D call: TRBD1 (5 bases). Trimming stripped 4 bases from V and 2 bases from J, with 8 bases between. Germline assignment: CDR1 KGHSH and CDR2 LQKENI. The length of the CDR3 is 13 residues. CDR3 loop: CASSQGLNTEAFF. The CDR3 nucleotides are TGTGCCAGCTCACAGGGACTCAACACTGAAGCTTTCTTT.

This rearrangement joins TRBV6-1 to TRBJ2-7, with D tentatively TRBD1 or TRBD2 (5 bases each). Trimming shortened V by 4 bases and J by 2 bases, and 12 bases separated the two germline ends. There are 14 residues in the CDR3. CDR1 and CDR2 from the germline V gene are MNHNS and SASEGT. CDR3 loop: CASSVAGRTYEQYF. The CDR3 bases are TGTGCCAGCAGTGTTGCAGGGAGAACCTACGAGCAGTACTTC.

This sequence joins TRBV21-1 and TRBJ2-2; the table assigns TRBD2, which was not confirmed against the DNA. TRBV21-1 counts as a pseudogene. The CDR3 covers 23 residues. The CDR3 nucleotides are TGTGCCAGCAGCAATGCTCCACAGGGGCCCGAGGGTACTAGCGGGATTAACACCGGGGAGCTGTTTTTT. It specifies CASSNAPQGPEGTSGINTGELFF.

V usage is TRBV28 and J usage is TRBJ1-6, with D uncertain. Germline CDR1 reads MDHEN; CDR2 reads SYDVKM. Trimming left V 4 bases short and J 8 bases short, with 6 bases between. The CDR3 has 12 amino acids. The CDR3 DNA reads as TGTGCCAGCAGTTCCCTCGATTCACCCCTCCACTTT. Amino acid sequence: CASSSLDSPLHF.

The chain couples TRBV5-1 to TRBJ2-2; no clear D. V was cut by 4 bases and J by 2 bases, with 9 bases left in between. This CDR3 comprises 14 residues. CDR1 SGHRS and CDR2 YFSETQ come from the germline V gene. CDR3 coding DNA: TGCGCCAGCAGCCCCGACGGAAACACCGGGGAGCTGTTTTTT. This encodes CASSPDGNTGELFF.

The V call is TRBV19, the J call TRBJ1-1; tentative D call: TRBD1 (5 bases). The CDR3 covers 17 residues. Germline V gene lookup returns CDR1 LNHDA and CDR2 SQIVND (reference sequence). The V end lost 6 bases, the J end lost 1 base, and 21 bases lay between the germline ends. As DNA, the CDR3 is TGTGCCAGTAGAAGTGGCCTCACGGGGCTGGGGAACACTGAAGCTTTCTTT. It yields the protein CASRSGLTGLGNTEAFF.

This chain uses TRBV11-2 with TRBJ2-5; D is undetermined. Germline CDR1 reads SGHAT; CDR2 reads FQNNGV. The CDR3 sequence is 15 residues long. V lost 2 bases and J lost 7, with 17 bases in between. The CDR3 DNA reads TGTGCCAGCAGCTTACCCCCTTTCGAAGGCGGGACCCAGTACTTC. Amino acid sequence: CASSLPPFEGGTQYF.

V usage is TRBV7-6 and J usage is TRBJ2-1; a weak D match, TRBD1 (6 bases). Looked up from germline, CDR1 is SGHVS and CDR2 is FNYEAQ. V lost 1 base and J lost 6, with 7 bases in between. The CDR3 contains 13 residues. CDR3 bases: TGTGCCAGCAGCTTAGAACAGGGCAATGAGCAGTTCTTC. It encodes CASSLEQGNEQFF.